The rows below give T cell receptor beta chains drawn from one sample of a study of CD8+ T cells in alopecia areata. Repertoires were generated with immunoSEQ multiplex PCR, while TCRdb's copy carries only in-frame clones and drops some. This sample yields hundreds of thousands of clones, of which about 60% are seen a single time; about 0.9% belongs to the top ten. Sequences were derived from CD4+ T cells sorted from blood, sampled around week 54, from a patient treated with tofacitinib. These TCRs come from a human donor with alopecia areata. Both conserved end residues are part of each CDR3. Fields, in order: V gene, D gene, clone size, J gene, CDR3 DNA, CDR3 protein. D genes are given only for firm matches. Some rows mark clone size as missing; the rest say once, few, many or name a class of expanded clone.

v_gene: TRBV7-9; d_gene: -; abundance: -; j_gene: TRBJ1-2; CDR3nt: TGTGCCAGCAGCTCAGAAGAGCTGACCTATGGCTACACCTTC; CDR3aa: CASSSEELTYGYTF
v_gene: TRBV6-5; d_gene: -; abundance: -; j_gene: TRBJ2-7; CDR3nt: TGTGCCAGCAGTTACTCGCGGGACCCGGCCTACGAGCAGTACTTC; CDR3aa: CASSYSRDPAYEQYF
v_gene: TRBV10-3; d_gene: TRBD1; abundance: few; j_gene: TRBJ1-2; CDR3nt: TGTGCCATCAGCCATAGGGACAGCGATGGCTACACCTTC; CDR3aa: CAISHRDSDGYTF
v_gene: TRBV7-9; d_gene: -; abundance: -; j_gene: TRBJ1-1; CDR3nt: TGTGCCAGCAGCCGATATGGGACGGTGGTCTTT; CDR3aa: CASSRYGTVVF
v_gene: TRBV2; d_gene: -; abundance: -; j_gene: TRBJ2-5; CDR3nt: TGTGCCAGCAGTGAACCGGGGGAGACCCAGTACTTC; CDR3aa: CASSEPGETQYF
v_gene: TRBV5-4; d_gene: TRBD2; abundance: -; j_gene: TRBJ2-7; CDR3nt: TGTGCCAGCAGCCAGGGGACTAGATTTGACGAGCAGTACTTC; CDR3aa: CASSQGTRFDEQYF
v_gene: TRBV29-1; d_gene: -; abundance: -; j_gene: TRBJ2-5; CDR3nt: TGCAGCGTTGGGACAGCTCAAGAGACCCAGTACTTC; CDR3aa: CSVGTAQETQYF
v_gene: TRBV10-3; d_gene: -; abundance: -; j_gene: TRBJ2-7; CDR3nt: TGTGCCATCAGTGAGTCGCTGGGAGACGAGCAGTACTTC; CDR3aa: CAISESLGDEQYF
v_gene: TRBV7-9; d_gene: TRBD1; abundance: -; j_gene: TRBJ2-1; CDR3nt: TGTGCCAGCAGCTTCCTCAGGGGGCTCAATGAGCAGTTCTTC; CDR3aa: CASSFLRGLNEQFF
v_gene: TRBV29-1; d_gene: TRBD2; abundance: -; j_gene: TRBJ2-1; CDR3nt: TGCAGCGTTACCGGACTAGCCTCCTACAATGAGCAGTTCTTC; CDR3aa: CSVTGLASYNEQFF
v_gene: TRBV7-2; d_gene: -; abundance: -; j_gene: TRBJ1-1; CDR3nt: TGTGCCAGCAGTCCCCGGAGGTCTGAAGCTTTCTTT; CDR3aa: CASSPRRSEAFF
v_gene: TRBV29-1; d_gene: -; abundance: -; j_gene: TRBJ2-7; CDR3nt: TGCAGCGTTGAAGGGACGGTAACCTACGAGCAGTACTTC; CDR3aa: CSVEGTVTYEQYF
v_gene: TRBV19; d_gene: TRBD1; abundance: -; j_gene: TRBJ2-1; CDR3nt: TGTGCCAGTAGTATATTAGGGACAGGGAATGAGCAGTTCTTC; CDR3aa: CASSILGTGNEQFF
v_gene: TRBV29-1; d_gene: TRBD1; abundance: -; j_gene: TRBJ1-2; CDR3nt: TGCAGCGTTGAAACACAGGGGGCGCGGGGCTACACCTTC; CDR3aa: CSVETQGARGYTF
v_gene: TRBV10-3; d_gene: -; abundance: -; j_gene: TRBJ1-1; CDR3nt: TGTGCCATCAGTGAGTCGATGGAAGAAGCTTTCTTT; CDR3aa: CAISESMEEAFF
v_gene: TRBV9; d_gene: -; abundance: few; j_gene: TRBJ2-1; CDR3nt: TGTGCCAGCAGCGTAGGACAGTACAATGAGCAGTTCTTC; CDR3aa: CASSVGQYNEQFF
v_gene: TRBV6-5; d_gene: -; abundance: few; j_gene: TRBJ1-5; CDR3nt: TGTGCCAGCTCCATGGGGAGCAATCAGCCCCAGCATTTT; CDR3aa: CASSMGSNQPQHF
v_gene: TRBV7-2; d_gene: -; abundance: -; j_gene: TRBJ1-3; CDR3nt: TGTGCCAGCAGCACGGCGGTTTTGGGCTCTGGAAACACCATATATTTT; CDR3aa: CASSTAVLGSGNTIYF
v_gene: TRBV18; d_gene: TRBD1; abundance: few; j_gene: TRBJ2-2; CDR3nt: TGTGCCAGCTCACCGCCGGACAGGGATCTGTACACCGGGGAGCTGTTTTTT; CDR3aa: CASSPPDRDLYTGELFF
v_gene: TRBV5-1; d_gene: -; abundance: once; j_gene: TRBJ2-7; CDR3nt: TGCGCCAGCCGTCCCAGGGAAGGATACGAGCAGTACTTC; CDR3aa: CASRPREGYEQYF
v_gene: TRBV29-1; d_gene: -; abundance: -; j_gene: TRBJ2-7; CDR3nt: TGCAGCGTTGTTCCGTCGAGCTCCTACGAGCAGTACTTC; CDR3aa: CSVVPSSSYEQYF
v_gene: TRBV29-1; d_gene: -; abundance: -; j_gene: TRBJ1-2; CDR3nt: TGCAGCGTTTTAGTGGACAAAAACTATGGCTACACCTTC; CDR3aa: CSVLVDKNYGYTF
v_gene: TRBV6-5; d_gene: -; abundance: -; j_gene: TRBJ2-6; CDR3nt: TGTGCCAGCAGTTACTCTGTTGGGGCCAACGTCCTGACTTTC; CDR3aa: CASSYSVGANVLTF
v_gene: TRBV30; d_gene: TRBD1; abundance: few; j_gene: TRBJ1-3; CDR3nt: TGTGCCTGGAGTGACGACAGGGCTGGAAACACCATATATTTT; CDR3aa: CAWSDDRAGNTIYF
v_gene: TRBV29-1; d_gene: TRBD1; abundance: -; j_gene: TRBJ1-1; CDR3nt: TGCAGCGTTCGGGACAGGGGGCGGTTGAACACTGAAGCTTTCTTT; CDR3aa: CSVRDRGRLNTEAFF
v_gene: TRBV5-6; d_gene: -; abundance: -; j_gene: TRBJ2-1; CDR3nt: TGTGCCAGCAGCTTGGGGTCAGAACCCTTCTCCTACAATGAGCAGTTCTTC; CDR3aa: CASSLGSEPFSYNEQFF
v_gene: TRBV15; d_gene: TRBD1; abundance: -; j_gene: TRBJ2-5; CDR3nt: TGTGCCACCAGCAGAAAGGGGGCCGCGGAGACCCAGTACTTC; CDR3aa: CATSRKGAAETQYF
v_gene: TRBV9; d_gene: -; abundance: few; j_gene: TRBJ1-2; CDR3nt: TGTGCCAGCAGCGTAGCGGCAGGGAAAGATGGCTACACCTTC; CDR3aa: CASSVAAGKDGYTF
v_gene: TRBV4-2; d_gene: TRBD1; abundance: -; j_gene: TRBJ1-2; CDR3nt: TGTGCCAGCAGCCAAGATCTAGGGGACAGGGGCACCGGGATCTATGGCTACACCTTC; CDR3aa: CASSQDLGDRGTGIYGYTF
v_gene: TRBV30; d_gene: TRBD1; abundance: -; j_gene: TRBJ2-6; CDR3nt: TGTGCCTGGTGCTACCGGGACAGGGGCTCTGGGGCCAACGTCCTGACTTTC; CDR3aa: CAWCYRDRGSGANVLTF
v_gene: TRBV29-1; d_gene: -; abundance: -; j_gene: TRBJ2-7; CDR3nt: TGCAGCGTTATGGGGGCTTCCCACGAGCAGTACTTC; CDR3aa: CSVMGASHEQYF
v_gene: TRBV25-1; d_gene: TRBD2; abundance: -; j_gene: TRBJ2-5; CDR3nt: TGTGCCAGCAGCGATGGTACGGGCGGGGGGACCCCAGAGACCCAGTACTTC; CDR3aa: CASSDGTGGGTPETQYF
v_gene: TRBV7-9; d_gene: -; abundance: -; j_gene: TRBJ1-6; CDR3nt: TGTGCCAGCAGCTGGGAGCTCGCACCCCTCCACTTT; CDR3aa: CASSWELAPLHF
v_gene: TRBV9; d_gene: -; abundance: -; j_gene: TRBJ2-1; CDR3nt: TGTGCCAGCAGCGTAGCCCAAGGGGTACCGCAGTTCTTC; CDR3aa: CASSVAQGVPQFF
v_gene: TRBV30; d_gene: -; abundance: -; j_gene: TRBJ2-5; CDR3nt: TGTGCCTGGAGTCCGTACCAAGAGACCCAGTACTTC; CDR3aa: CAWSPYQETQYF
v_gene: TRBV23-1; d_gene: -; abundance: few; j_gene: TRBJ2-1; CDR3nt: TGCGCCAGCAGTCAAGGACGACACAATGAGCAGTTCTTC; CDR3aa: CASSQGRHNEQFF
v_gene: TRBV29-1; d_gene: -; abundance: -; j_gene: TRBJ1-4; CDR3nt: TGCAGCGCTGTCGCTGAAAAACTGTTTTTT; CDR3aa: CSAVAEKLFF
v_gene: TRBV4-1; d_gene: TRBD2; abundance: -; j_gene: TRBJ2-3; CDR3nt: TGCGCCAGCAGCCAAGTGCTAGCGGGGGGCCCCAAGTCGGATACGCAGTATTTT; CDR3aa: CASSQVLAGGPKSDTQYF
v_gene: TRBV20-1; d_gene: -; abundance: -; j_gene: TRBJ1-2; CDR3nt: TGCAGTGCTAGAGATGAAAACGGCTACACCTTC; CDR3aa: CSARDENGYTF
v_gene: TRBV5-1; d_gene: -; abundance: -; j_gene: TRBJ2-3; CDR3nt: TGCGCCAGCAGCTTGACCCCGGGGGGCGGAAGTCCAGATACGCAGTATTTT; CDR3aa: CASSLTPGGGSPDTQYF